Below, one T cell receptor beta chain is given with its context. What it binds is not known. This entry comes from a study of T cells in localized non-small cell lung cancer. General study points: Adjacent lung held a median roughly 54 of the top 100 tumor clones. There was higher T cell clonality in uninvolved adjacent lung than in tumor, and it was highest there.

Profiling relied on immunoSEQ multiplex PCR, and the TCRdb table lists in-frame clones only, not all of them. Among roughly 11,000 clones listed, 85% to 90% were seen once. The germline V gene encodes CDR1 SQVTM and CDR2 ANQGSEA. The V end lost 4 bases, the J end lost 0 bases, and 7 bases lay between the germline ends. This CDR3 comprises 14 residues. The chain carries TRBV29-1 and TRBJ1-6; D ambiguous. The TCR originated in a male donor at least 60 years old with stage I lung adenocarcinoma. The material sequenced was peripheral blood, taken before any cancer treatment. CDR3 sequence (DNA): TGCAGCGTTGGCAGGAGCTCCTATAATTCACCCCTCCACTTT. Translation gives CSVGRSSYNSPLHF.